This TCR beta chain came from a study of blood T cell repertoires in COVID-19. Overall study: The United States, Italy and Spain provided the acute and convalescent COVID-19 samples. The cDNA or gDNA used as material had been derived from T cells, B-cell-depleted T cells, or PBMCs.

Under the authors' procedure: The authors estimated nucleated cell counts from reference gene primer amplification. Using immunoSEQ multiplex PCR, the repertoire was profiled, and TCRdb retains in-frame clones only, with some absent. That table is the source of V, J and clone size, and D and trimming were worked out from the DNA. In the table there are 150,000 to 200,000 clones, around four fifths of which are singletons. Sequencing used peripheral blood. The receptor was derived from an elderly woman with acute or convalescent COVID-19.

The CDR3, as DNA: TGTGCCAGCAGCTCAGGGGGATCAAATGAAAAACTGTTTTTT. Translating it yields CASSSGGSNEKLFF. The genes are TRBV5-4 and TRBJ1-4; 7 nucleotides align to TRBD1. The CDR3 is 14 residues long. Trimming removed 3 bases from V and 5 bases from J; junction bases left unmatched: 4. Germline lookup yields CDR1 SGHNT and CDR2 YYREEE (reference sequence).